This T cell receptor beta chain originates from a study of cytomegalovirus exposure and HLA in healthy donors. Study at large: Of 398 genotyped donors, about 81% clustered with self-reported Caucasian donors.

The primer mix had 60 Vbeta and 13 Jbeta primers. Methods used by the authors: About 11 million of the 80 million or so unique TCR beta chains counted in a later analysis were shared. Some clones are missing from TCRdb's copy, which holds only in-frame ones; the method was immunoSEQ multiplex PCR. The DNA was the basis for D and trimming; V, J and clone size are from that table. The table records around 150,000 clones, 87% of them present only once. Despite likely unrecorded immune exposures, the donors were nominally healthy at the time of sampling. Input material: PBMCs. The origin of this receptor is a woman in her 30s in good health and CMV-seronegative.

Here the CDR3 reads CASSLGYRGSYEQYF. In nucleotides, the CDR3 is TGTGCCAGCAGCTTAGGGTACAGGGGCTCCTACGAGCAGTACTTC. The chain combines TRBV7-9 with TRBJ2-7, with 7 nucleotides matching TRBD1. The CDR3 covers 15 residues. The V and J ends lost 1 base and 0 bases, in that order; junction bases with no gene match: 3. The germline CDR1 and CDR2 sequences are SEHNR and FQNEAQ (reference sequence).